Following are 2 T cell receptor beta chains from one sample sequenced in a study of identical twins (dated by TCRdb to about 2016). The method behind the library was 5' RACE. Reads for this sample came from an Illumina HiSeq 2000. Through fastp at Q25 and MiXCR, TCRdb rebuilt clones from the public reads, retaining in-frame beta chains. One record per CDR3 amino acid sequence lists the most common genes and DNA. This sample comprises a few hundred thousand distinct CDR3 sequences, 9% to 15% of them detected only once. Of the sample, approximately 7.5% is held by the ten largest clones. These same data were also listed under a study on yellow fever vaccine responses in identical twins.

The sequencing sample was made of CD8+ T cells sorted from blood. The receptors shown here come from a young woman in good health.

The chain combines TRBV29-1 with TRBJ2-1; tentative D call: TRBD1 (5 bases). The CDR3 contains 13 residues. V lost 5 bases and J 8 bases, leaving 16 bases between the germline ends. Germline lookup yields CDR1 SQVTM and CDR2 ANQGSEA. The CDR3, as DNA: TGCAGCGTTAATTCACAGGTCGGTCATGAGCAGTTCTTC. Amino acid sequence: CSVNSQVGHEQFF.

The table lists this clonotype with a few counts. The CDR3: CASSHPGTNTEAFF. CDR3 DNA sequence: TGTGCCAGCAGCCACCCAGGGACCAACACTGAAGCTTTCTTT. The chain has TRBV14 and TRBJ1-1, with TRBD1 as a possible D gene (5 bases). Trimming shortened V by 3 bases and J by 2 bases, and 10 bases separated the two germline ends. The CDR3 totals 14 residues. CDR1 is SGHDN and CDR2 is FVKESK in the germline V gene.